A single sample gave rise to the 15 T cell receptor beta chains below, sequenced in a study of monozygotic twins with inflammatory bowel disease. Each CDR3 protein gets one entry in TCRdb, which reprocessed the 5' RACE reads and gives no DNA. The table for this sample gives fewer than 550,000 distinct CDR3 sequences. Sequenced material: blood. The receptors come from a human donor with ulcerative colitis or Crohn's disease, or a healthy co-twin of an affected twin (not recorded which).

The chain links TRBV30 to TRBJ2-7; without DNA, the TCRdb call of TRBD1 cannot be checked. The CDR3 spans 13 residues. CDR1 and CDR2 (germline): GTSNPN, SVGIG (reference sequence). CDR3 sequence: CAWNRVSSYEQYF.

The chain uses TRBV15 and TRBJ1-1; TCRdb returns TRBD1, unconfirmable since there is no DNA. Germline V gene lookup returns CDR1 LNHNV and CDR2 YYDKDF (reference sequence). The length of the CDR3 is 18 residues. The CDR3 sequence is CATSRALGGARGNTEAFF.

The rearrangement uses TRBV30 and TRBJ2-5; TCRdb returns TRBD1, unconfirmable since there is no DNA. CDR1 and CDR2 from the germline V gene are GTSNPN and SVGIG (reference sequence). The CDR3 extends over 15 amino acids. CDR3 loop: CAWRMTGTSQETQYF.

The chain is built from TRBV6-5 and TRBJ2-4; there is no DNA to check the TCRdb D call of TRBD1. Germline V gene lookup returns CDR1 MNHEY and CDR2 SVGAGI. The CDR3 length is 14 residues. The CDR3 spells CASSLRTGGNIQYF.

Here the CDR3 reads CASSFTTAGGLENEQFF. V is TRBV3-1 and J is TRBJ2-1; TCRdb's D call of TRBD2 is untestable without DNA. This CDR3 has 17 residues. Germline CDR1 and CDR2: LGHDT and YNNKEL (reference sequence).

The genes are TRBV7-2 and TRBJ2-7; the TRBD2 assignment by TCRdb is unverifiable without DNA. The V gene's germline CDR1 is SGHTA and CDR2 FQGNSA. CDR3 length equals 15 residues. CDR3 sequence reads: CASSPRLAGVYEQYF.

The V call is TRBV7-2, the J call TRBJ2-2; TCRdb returns TRBD2, unconfirmable since there is no DNA. The CDR3 sequence is 15 residues long. Germline CDR1 is SGHTA and CDR2 is FQGNSA. This CDR3 is CASSKWGTSTGELFF.

CDR3 protein: CSARAVAGGAGGYTF. The chain carries TRBV20-1 and TRBJ1-2; TCRdb indicates TRBD1, and absent DNA this call remains unverified. This CDR3 region has 15 residues. From germline, CDR1 is DFQATT and CDR2 SNEGSKA (reference sequence).

The chain joins TRBV25-1 to TRBJ1-1; the TCRdb D gene call, TRBD1, has no DNA to confirm it. The CDR3 has 12 amino acids. The V gene's germline CDR1 is MGHDK and CDR2 SYGVNS. CDR3 region: CASSYRATEAFF.

The chain is built from TRBV28 and TRBJ1-4. This CDR3 comprises 14 residues. Germline values: CDR1 MDHEN, CDR2 SYDVKM. The CDR3 loop is CASRTRRLNEKLFF.

The chain uses TRBV24-1 and TRBJ2-1. The germline V gene encodes CDR1 KGHDR and CDR2 SFDVKD. This CDR3 comprises 16 residues. The CDR3 region is CATSDRPASSYNEQFF.

The V call is TRBV5-1, the J call TRBJ2-2. The germline V gene encodes CDR1 SGHRS and CDR2 YFSETQ. The CDR3 sequence is 16 residues long. This CDR3 reads CASSSGVVADTGELFF.

The rearrangement links TRBV19 to TRBJ1-1; TCRdb's D call, TRBD1, is unchecked because there is no DNA. Germline CDR1 LNHDA, CDR2 SQIVND (reference sequence). The CDR3 loop spans 16 amino acids. The CDR3 reads CASSMVGPPFYTEAFF.

The V gene is TRBV2, the J gene TRBJ1-2; the TRBD1 assignment by TCRdb is unverifiable without DNA. The germline gives CDR1 SNHLY, CDR2 FYNNEI. The CDR3 sequence is 14 residues long. The CDR3 sequence is CASSPGAGLYGYTF.

This rearrangement joins TRBV20-1 to TRBJ1-1. The CDR3 totals 13 residues. Germline V gives CDR1 DFQATT, CDR2 SNEGSKA (reference sequence). The CDR3 protein is CSAREGTRTEAFF.